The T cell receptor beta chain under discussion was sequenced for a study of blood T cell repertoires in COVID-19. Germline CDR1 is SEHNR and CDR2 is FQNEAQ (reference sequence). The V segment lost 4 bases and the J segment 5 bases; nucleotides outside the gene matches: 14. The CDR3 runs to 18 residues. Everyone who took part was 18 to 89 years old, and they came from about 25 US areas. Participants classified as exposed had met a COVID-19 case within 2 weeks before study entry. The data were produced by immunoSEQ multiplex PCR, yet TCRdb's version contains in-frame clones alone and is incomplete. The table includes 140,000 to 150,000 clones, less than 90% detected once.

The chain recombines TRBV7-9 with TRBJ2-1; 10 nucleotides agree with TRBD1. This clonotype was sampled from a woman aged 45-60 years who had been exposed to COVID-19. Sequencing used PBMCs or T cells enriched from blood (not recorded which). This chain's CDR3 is CASSSYVGLGTGDNEQFF. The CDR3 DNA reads TGTGCCAGCAGCTCCTACGTGGGGCTCGGGACAGGGGACAATGAGCAGTTCTTC.